These 30 T cell receptor beta chains share one sample of origin, sequenced in a study of shared clonotypes between healthy human individuals. Sequenced by immunoSEQ multiplex PCR; TCRdb stores in-frame clones only, minus some. Among 2 million to 2.5 million clones listed, approximately 95% were seen once. The sample was naive CD4+ T cells from PBMCs. Subset of the sample: CD45RA+ positively selected. The receptors were sampled from a man between 18 and 35 years old in good health. Some clones in this sample may be carry-over from other donors' samples.

This sequence joins TRBV28 and TRBJ2-3; possibly TRBD2 for D (6 bases). V was clipped by 10 bases and J by 3 bases, with 11 bases between them. CDR1 is MDHEN and CDR2 is SYDVKM in the germline V gene. The CDR3 is made up of 12 amino acids. DNA for the CDR3: TGTGCCACAGGGAGCGGGACAGATACGCAGTATTTT. It specifies CATGSGTDTQYF.

The chain employs TRBV15 and TRBJ2-1, with TRBD2 as a possible D gene (5 bases). V dropped 8 bases and J dropped 3 bases, with 8 bases sitting between them. CDR1 is LNHNV, CDR2 YYDKDF, per germline (reference sequence). CDR3 length: 12 residues. CDR3: CATGRGYNEQFF. The CDR3 DNA sequence: TGTGCCACCGGGAGAGGCTACAATGAGCAGTTCTTC.

This chain connects TRBV11-2 to TRBJ2-1; 8 nucleotides line up with TRBD2. Germline values: CDR1 SGHAT, CDR2 FQNNGV. The CDR3 runs 13 residues. V shed 5 bases, J shed 12 bases, and the junction held 9 bases outside the gene matches. Here the CDR3 reads CASSPSLREGQFF. The CDR3 DNA reads TGTGCCAGCAGCCCCTCACTTCGGGAGGGGCAGTTCTTC.

This chain links TRBV5-1 with TRBJ2-1, with 12 bases fitting TRBD2. V shed 3 bases, J shed 5 bases, and the junction held 6 bases outside the gene matches. This CDR3 has 16 amino acids. Germline CDR1 and CDR2: SGHRS and YFSETQ. Here the CDR3 DNA reads TGCGCCAGCAGCTCCGGGACTAGCGGGTTCCACAATGAGCAGTTCTTC. This sequence encodes CASSSGTSGFHNEQFF.

This chain joins TRBV2 and TRBJ2-7; 9 bases fit TRBD1. This CDR3 has 15 amino acids. Unmatched junction bases numbered 7, after V lost 6 bases and J lost 1 base. Germline loops: CDR1 SNHLY, CDR2 FYNNEI. In nucleotides, the CDR3 is TGTGCCAGCAGATCCCCGGGACAGGGTTCCTACGAGCAGTACTTC. It translates to CASRSPGQGSYEQYF. Full variable domain (outside the CDR3, taken from reference TRBV2 and TRBJ2-7): EPEVTQTPSHQVTQMGQEVILRCVPISNHLYFYWYRQILGQKVEFLVSFYNNEISEKSEIFDDQFSVERPDGSNFTLKIRSTKLEDSAMYFCASRSPGQGSYEQYFGPGTRLTVT.

There are a few counts of this clone. Written as DNA, the CDR3 is TGTGCCACTGTGCCATTGAGGGGGCAGCCCCAGCATTTT. Translation gives CATVPLRGQPQHF. V gene TRBV28 combines with J gene TRBJ1-5, with a tentative D call TRBD1 (6 bases). The CDR3 runs 13 residues. The V end lost 10 bases, the J end lost 7 bases, and 17 bases lay between the germline ends. CDR1 MDHEN and CDR2 SYDVKM come from the germline V gene. Combining the CDR3 with reference TRBV28 and TRBJ1-5 gives the whole variable domain DVKVTQSSRYLVKRTGEKVFLECVQDMDHENMFWYRQDPGLGLRLIYFSYDVKMKEKGDIPEGYSVSREKKERFSLILESASTNQTSMYLCATVPLRGQPQHFGDGTRLSIL.

As for this clone: Other DNA variants within this sample encode the same CDR3. This rearrangement joins TRBV28 to TRBJ1-4, with D uncertain. Germline-derived CDR1 and CDR2 are MDHEN and SYDVKM. The CDR3 contains 14 residues. Trimming cost V 4 bases and J 0 bases, with 6 bases left between them. For the CDR3, the DNA is TGTGCCAGCAGTTCCGGTGCAACTAATGAAAAACTGTTTTTT. Amino acid sequence: CASSSGATNEKLFF.

This chain connects TRBV5-1 to TRBJ1-2, with D unclear. Germline lookup yields CDR1 SGHRS and CDR2 YFSETQ. V was shortened by 0 bases and J by 7 bases, with 10 bases between the two germline ends. The length of the CDR3 is 13 residues. In DNA form, the CDR3 reads TGCGCCAGCAGCTTGGAAGGGATGAGTGGCTACACCTTC. The encoded protein is CASSLEGMSGYTF.

In nucleotides, the CDR3 is TGCGCCAGCAGTCCGACTAGCGGGAGGACCTACGAGCAGTACTTC. It codes for CASSPTSGRTYEQYF. The chain couples TRBV5-1 to TRBJ2-7, with 13 positions matching TRBD2. Trimming at V came to 5 bases and at J to 2 bases, leaving 4 bases not matched to a gene. The CDR3 is 15 amino acids. The germline CDR1 and CDR2 sequences are SGHRS and YFSETQ.

The chain combines TRBV14 with TRBJ2-1, with 9 bases lining up with TRBD1. After removal of 4 bases from V and 7 bases from J, the junction contained 5 bases not matched to a gene. The CDR3 is 14 residues long. The V gene's germline CDR1 is SGHDN and CDR2 FVKESK. The CDR3 DNA sequence: TGTGCCAGCAGCCGGACAGGGGCCGTGAATGAGCAGTTCTTC. Translated: CASSRTGAVNEQFF.

Here the CDR3 DNA reads TGTGCCAGTAGAAACCCGGGCTCGGGGGAGACCCAGTACTTC. Protein: CASRNPGSGETQYF. The chain carries TRBV19 and TRBJ2-5; TRBD2 is a possible D gene (5 bases). Germline CDR1 LNHDA, CDR2 SQIVND (reference sequence). CDR3 length: 14 amino acids. V was shortened by 6 bases and J by 5 bases, with 16 bases between the two germline ends. The full variable domain, with the rest looked up from reference TRBV19 and TRBJ2-5, is DGGITQSPKYLFRKEGQNVTLSCEQNLNHDAMYWYRQDPGQGLRLIYYSQIVNDFQKGDIAEGYSVSREKKESFPLTVTSAQKNPTAFYLCASRNPGSGETQYFGPGTRLLVL.

In DNA, the CDR3 is TGTGCCAGCAGCGCCCCGCAAGAGACCCAGTACTTC. Amino acid sequence: CASSAPQETQYF. V is TRBV7-6 and J is TRBJ2-5; no definite D call. Trimming took off 5 bases at V and 2 bases at J, with 6 bases between the two ends. The CDR3 is made up of 12 amino acids. Germline CDR1 is SGHVS and CDR2 is FNYEAQ.

V is TRBV6-6 and J is TRBJ2-2; the match to TRBD2 covers 9 bases. J was trimmed by 7 bases and V by 4 bases; bases with no gene match: 7. CDR3 length: 15 residues. The germline CDR1 and CDR2 sequences are MNHNY and SVGAGI (reference sequence). The CDR3 DNA reads as TGTGCCAGCAGTTCCCTAGCGGGATTGGGCGGGGAGCTGTTTTTT. It is translated as CASSSLAGLGGELFF.

The rearrangement joins TRBV28 to TRBJ1-2, with 7 bases identical to TRBD1. The CDR3 spans 15 residues. CDR1 and CDR2 (germline): MDHEN, SYDVKM. The junction had 18 bases not matched to a gene; V was cut back by 6 bases and J by 11 bases. CDR3 residues: CASRPPPGGRGEYTF. Here the CDR3 DNA reads TGTGCCAGCAGACCGCCCCCTGGGGGCAGGGGGGAGTACACCTTC.

The chain couples TRBV6-5 to TRBJ2-3; TRBD1 might be the D (6 bases). V was shortened by 4 bases and J by 4 bases, with 15 bases between the two germline ends. The CDR3 sequence is 15 residues long. Germline CDR1 is MNHEY and CDR2 is SVGAGI. Written as DNA, the CDR3 is TGTGCCAGCAGTTCAAACACAGGGTTTGCAGATACGCAGTATTTT. Its translation: CASSSNTGFADTQYF.

The V gene is TRBV28, the J gene TRBJ2-7, with D possibly called TRBD1 or TRBD2 (6 bases each). V lost 5 bases to trimming and J lost 4 bases, with 21 bases between them. This CDR3 spans 16 amino acids. Germline CDR1 is MDHEN and CDR2 is SYDVKM. This CDR3 is CASSPSGGYRAYEQYF. CDR3 coding DNA: TGTGCCAGCAGTCCATCCGGAGGGTACAGGGCTTACGAGCAGTACTTC.

This clone was observed a single time. The chain joins TRBV6-1 to TRBJ1-3; D is unresolved. The CDR3 has 15 residues. Germline V CDR1 and CDR2: MNHNS, SASEGT. Trimming pared 7 bases from V and 4 bases from J, leaving 17 bases between. CDR3 sequence: CASNPRAFGGNTIYF. The CDR3 DNA is TGTGCCAGCAACCCGAGGGCTTTTGGGGGAAACACCATATATTTT.

The rearrangement joins TRBV9 to TRBJ2-7, with 10 bases aligning to TRBD2. CDR1 is SGDLS and CDR2 is YYNGEE in the germline V gene. With V trimmed by 4 bases and J by 0 bases, 4 bases remained unmatched. The CDR3 runs to 15 residues. CDR3 DNA: TGTGCCAGCAGCTCTCGGACTAGCGGCTCCTACGAGCAGTACTTC. Its protein is CASSSRTSGSYEQYF.

This chain links TRBV5-4 with TRBJ2-1; TRBD2 is a possible D gene (6 bases). V lost 4 bases, J lost 10 bases, and 18 bases lay in between. Germline V gene data show CDR1 as SGHNT and CDR2 as YYREEE (reference sequence). The CDR3 has 14 amino acids. As DNA, the CDR3 is TGTGCCAGCAGCCAAGGTCCCACTAGCCTCGAGCAGTTCTTC. It translates to CASSQGPTSLEQFF. Filled out from reference TRBV5-4 and TRBJ2-1, the complete variable domain reads ETGVTQSPTHLIKTRGQQVTLRCSSQSGHNTVSWYQQALGQGPQFIFQYYREEENGRGNFPPRFSGLQFPNYSSELNVNALELDDSALYLCASSQGPTSLEQFFGPGTRLTVL.

The genes are TRBV5-4 and TRBJ2-1; TRBD1 aligns across 9 bases. Germline V gene lookup returns CDR1 SGHNT and CDR2 YYREEE (reference sequence). CDR3 length: 15 residues. J was trimmed by 7 bases and V by 3 bases; bases with no gene match: 8. For the CDR3, the DNA is TGTGCCAGCAGCTCCCCGAGGGACAGGGTGAATGAGCAGTTCTTC. Its translation is CASSSPRDRVNEQFF.

The rearrangement links TRBV10-3 to TRBJ1-1; D call uncertain. There are 13 residues in the CDR3. Trimming removed 3 bases from V and 3 bases from J, with 8 bases in between. Germline V gene data show CDR1 as ENHRY and CDR2 as SYGVKD. The CDR3 DNA reads as TGTGCCATCAGTGACAGATTGGACACTGAAGCTTTCTTT. Encoded protein: CAISDRLDTEAFF.

The rearrangement uses TRBV28 and TRBJ1-2, with 9 bases identical to TRBD1. The V and J ends lost 7 bases and 7 bases, in that order; junction bases with no gene match: 13. CDR3 length equals 15 residues. CDR1 and CDR2 from the germline V gene are MDHEN and SYDVKM. The CDR3 DNA reads TGTGCCAGCACCAGCTTAACACAGGGGGCGACTGGCTACACCTTC. Protein sequence: CASTSLTQGATGYTF.

Only a few counts were recorded for this clone. In DNA form, the CDR3 reads TGTGCCAGCAGCCTAGCGGGACGTCACACCGGGGAGCTGTTTTTT. Amino acids: CASSLAGRHTGELFF. The chain has TRBV5-6 and TRBJ2-2; the match to TRBD2 covers 9 bases. This CDR3 is 15 amino acids long. Germline CDR1 is SGHDT and CDR2 is YYEEEE. The V gene end was trimmed by 4 bases and the J gene end by 3 bases; junction bases not matched to a gene: 4.

The chain has TRBV5-4 and TRBJ2-7; D is tentatively TRBD1 or TRBD2 (5 bases each). Trimming pared 1 base from V and 3 bases from J, leaving 14 bases between. This CDR3 region has 15 residues. Looked up from germline, CDR1 is SGHNT and CDR2 is YYREEE (reference sequence). The chain's CDR3 is CASSLSGTVVYEQYF. CDR3 nucleotide sequence: TGTGCCAGCAGCTTGAGTGGGACGGTTGTCTACGAGCAGTACTTC.

The chain couples TRBV25-1 to TRBJ2-5; 7 bases line up with TRBD2. CDR1 MGHDK and CDR2 SYGVNS come from the germline V gene. This CDR3 is 15 amino acids long. V trimming: 11 bases; J trimming: 1 base; junction bases outside the gene matches: 13. In DNA, the CDR3 is TGTGCCGTACAGAGGAGCGGGGAGCGCCAAGAGACCCAGTACTTC. Protein product: CAVQRSGERQETQYF.

The chain carries TRBV27 and TRBJ2-3; TRBD2 agrees at 10 bases. Germline loops: CDR1 MNHEY, CDR2 SMNVEV (reference sequence). The CDR3 loop spans 15 amino acids. The J segment lost 9 bases and the V segment lost 3 bases, leaving 9 bases of the junction unmatched. The CDR3 nucleotides read TGTGCCAGCAGTTTGAGCGGGAGGGCCCCGGCCACGCAGTATTTT. Translation gives CASSLSGRAPATQYF.

The rearrangement links TRBV11-2 to TRBJ1-3; D gene ambiguous. V was clipped by 3 bases and J by 4 bases, with 7 bases between them. The CDR3 covers 13 residues. Germline CDR1 and CDR2: SGHAT and FQNNGV. The CDR3 protein is CASSLSGGNTIYF. The CDR3 DNA sequence: TGTGCCAGCAGCTTGAGCGGGGGAAACACCATATATTTT.

The chain recombines TRBV5-1 with TRBJ1-1; no reliable D call. Germline CDR1 SGHRS, CDR2 YFSETQ. The V end lost 5 bases, the J end lost 0 bases, and 11 bases lay between the germline ends. There are 14 residues in the CDR3. The CDR3 protein is CASSSVQMNTEAFF. The CDR3 DNA follows: TGCGCCAGCAGTAGTGTACAGATGAACACTGAAGCTTTCTTT.

The V gene is TRBV4-2, the J gene TRBJ1-2, with D perhaps TRBD1 (5 bases). V was clipped by 3 bases and J by 4 bases, with 12 bases between them. Per the germline V gene, CDR1 is LGHNA and CDR2 is YNFKEQ. The CDR3 has 14 amino acids. The CDR3 loop reads CASSQRGLSYGYTF. The CDR3 DNA reads TGTGCCAGCAGCCAGAGGGGCCTCAGCTATGGCTACACCTTC.

The chain has TRBV6-4 and TRBJ2-1, with 7 bases identical to TRBD1. Germline lookup yields CDR1 MRHNA and CDR2 SNTAGT. V was pared by 5 bases and J by 3 bases, with 22 bases of the junction left unmatched. CDR3 length: 20 residues. Written as DNA, the CDR3 is TGTGCCAGCAGTTCGATCAGAGACAGGGTAGCCCGTCCCTTCTACAATGAGCAGTTCTTC. Encoded protein: CASSSIRDRVARPFYNEQFF.